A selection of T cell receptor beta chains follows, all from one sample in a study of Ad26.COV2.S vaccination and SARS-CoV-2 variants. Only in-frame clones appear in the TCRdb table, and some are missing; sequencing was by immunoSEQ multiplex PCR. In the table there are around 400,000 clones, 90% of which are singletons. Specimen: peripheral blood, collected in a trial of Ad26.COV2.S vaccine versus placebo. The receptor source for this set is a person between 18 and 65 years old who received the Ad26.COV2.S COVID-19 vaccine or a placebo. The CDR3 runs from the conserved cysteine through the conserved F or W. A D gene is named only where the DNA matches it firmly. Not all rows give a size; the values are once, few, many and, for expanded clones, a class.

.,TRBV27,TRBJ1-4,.,CASHGASNEKLFF,TGTGCCAGCCATGGGGCTTCTAATGAAAAACTGTTTTTT
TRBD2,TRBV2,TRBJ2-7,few,CASGTSGRRQYF,TGTGCCAGCGGGACTAGCGGGAGACGGCAGTACTTC
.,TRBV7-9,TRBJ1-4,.,CASSLSEKLFF,TGTGCCAGCAGCTTAAGCGAAAAACTGTTTTTT
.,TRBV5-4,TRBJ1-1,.,CASSLSRAGTEAFF,TGTGCCAGCAGCTTGTCGAGGGCGGGCACTGAAGCTTTCTTT
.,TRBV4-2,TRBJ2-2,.,CASSLWAENTGELFF,TGTGCCAGCAGCCTATGGGCAGAGAACACCGGGGAGCTGTTTTTT
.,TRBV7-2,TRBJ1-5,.,CASSGGQFNQPQHF,TGTGCCAGCAGCGGAGGACAGTTCAATCAGCCCCAGCATTTT
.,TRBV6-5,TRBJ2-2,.,CASSPDSSNTGELFF,TGTGCCAGCAGTCCGGACTCGTCGAACACCGGGGAGCTGTTTTTT
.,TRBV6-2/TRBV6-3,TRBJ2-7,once,CASSNSRYYEQYF,TGTGCCAGCAGTAATAGCCGATACTACGAGCAGTACTTC
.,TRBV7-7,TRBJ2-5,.,CASSLAGYETQYF,TGTGCCAGCAGCTTAGCGGGATATGAGACCCAGTACTTC
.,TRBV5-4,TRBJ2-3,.,CASSLQGGGTDTQYF,TGTGCCAGCAGCTTGCAAGGGGGTGGCACAGATACGCAGTATTTT